A selection of T cell receptor beta chains follows, all from one sample in a study of T cell changes during pregnancy in multiple sclerosis. The repertoire was sequenced with immunoSEQ multiplex PCR; TCRdb's copy has only in-frame clones and lacks some. The sample holds about 61,000 clones, 90% seen once. The source was peripheral blood, collected in the first trimester of pregnancy. Receptor source: a female donor in good health, enrolled as a control in a pregnancy study. Each CDR3 is given with its conserved first and last residue. D genes are given only for firm matches. Size values are once, few and many counts, or a class for expanded clones, and some rows have none.

clone size	V gene	J gene	D gene	CDR3 protein	CDR3 DNA
.	TRBV5-1	TRBJ1-5	TRBD1	CASSLGQGANQPQHF	TGCGCCAGCAGCTTGGGACAGGGGGCGAATCAGCCCCAGCATTTT
.	TRBV27	TRBJ1-1	.	CASSPRGRNTEAFF	TGTGCCAGCAGTCCAAGAGGTCGGAACACTGAAGCTTTCTTT
.	TRBV5-1	TRBJ2-3	TRBD2	CASSLKSGRGADTQYF	TGCGCCAGCAGCTTGAAAAGCGGGAGAGGGGCAGATACGCAGTATTTT
once	TRBV7-9	TRBJ1-2	TRBD1	CASSQGQGGYGYTF	TGTGCCAGCAGCCAGGGACAGGGAGGCTATGGCTACACCTTC
.	TRBV19	TRBJ2-6	TRBD2	CASSPGLVITGANVLTF	TGTGCCAGTAGTCCTGGACTAGTAATAACTGGGGCCAACGTCCTGACTTTC
.	TRBV30	TRBJ1-6	TRBD1	CAWRIGTGGSRTNSPLHF	TGTGCCTGGAGAATCGGGACAGGGGGCAGTAGGACTAATTCACCCCTCCACTTT
once	TRBV9	TRBJ2-7	.	CASSPRTHAYEQYF	TGTGCCAGCAGCCCACGGACACACGCCTACGAGCAGTACTTC
.	TRBV4-3	TRBJ2-5	TRBD2	CASSLLAGETQYF	TGCGCCAGCAGCCTCCTAGCGGGAGAGACCCAGTACTTC
.	TRBV4-3	TRBJ2-3	.	CASSPGGRFTDTQYF	TGCGCCAGCAGCCCCGGTGGCAGGTTCACAGATACGCAGTATTTT
.	TRBV11-3	TRBJ2-7	.	CASSLLPGSPYEQYF	TGTGCCAGCAGCCTTCTTCCAGGGTCGCCCTACGAGCAGTACTTC
.	TRBV15	TRBJ2-3	.	CATSTRILSTDTQYF	TGTGCCACCAGCACCAGGATCCTAAGCACAGATACGCAGTATTTT
.	TRBV19	TRBJ2-7	.	CATSTASAPSYEQYF	TGTGCCACCTCGACCGCTAGCGCCCCGTCCTACGAGCAGTACTTC
.	TRBV7-6	TRBJ1-1	.	CASSPTEYRVTEAFF	TGTGCCAGCAGCCCCACGGAATACAGGGTCACTGAAGCTTTCTTT
.	TRBV9	TRBJ2-3	.	CASSVATGITDTQYF	TGTGCCAGCAGCGTAGCTACAGGGATCACAGATACGCAGTATTTT
.	TRBV5-1	TRBJ2-7	TRBD2	CASSLPTGTSANEQYF	TGCGCCAGCAGCCTCCCTACCGGGACTAGCGCCAACGAGCAGTACTTC
.	TRBV19	TRBJ1-3	.	CASSIAGGAGIDTIYF	TGTGCCAGTAGTATAGCGGGCGGAGCGGGCATCGACACCATATATTTT
.	TRBV27	TRBJ1-2	TRBD1	CASRLQGAYGYTF	TGTGCCAGCAGGTTACAGGGGGCTTATGGCTACACCTTC
.	TRBV4-2	TRBJ1-1	.	CASSPGRGQVTEAFF	TGTGCCAGCAGCCCCGGTCGAGGGCAGGTTACTGAAGCTTTCTTT
.	TRBV5-4	TRBJ2-1	TRBD2	CASSLIGAGGEQFF	TGTGCCAGCAGCTTGATTGGGGCGGGAGGTGAGCAGTTCTTC
.	TRBV7-9	TRBJ2-5	.	CASSYHWGPRLGPTQYF	TGTGCCAGCAGCTACCACTGGGGCCCGCGTCTGGGGCCGACCCAGTACTTC
.	TRBV7-9	TRBJ2-7	.	CASSLSTEYEQYF	TGTGCCAGCAGCTTATCGACTGAGTACGAGCAGTACTTC
few	TRBV5-4	TRBJ1-1	.	CASSVRGRDTEAFF	TGTGCCAGCAGCGTTCGAGGGAGGGACACTGAAGCTTTCTTT
.	TRBV5-4	TRBJ2-7	TRBD2	CASSSRVGGAYEQYF	TGTGCCAGCAGCTCCCGTGTGGGGGGGGCCTACGAGCAGTACTTC
few	TRBV14	TRBJ1-5	TRBD1	CASSHLGQGSWGNQPQHF	TGTGCCAGCAGCCACCTGGGACAGGGAAGTTGGGGGAATCAGCCCCAGCATTTT
.	TRBV7-9	TRBJ2-7	TRBD1	CASSPRTGEDEQYF	TGTGCCAGCAGCCCGAGGACAGGGGAGGACGAGCAGTACTTC
.	TRBV4-2	TRBJ2-3	TRBD2	CASSQDLSSGGTDTQYF	TGTGCCAGCAGCCAAGATCTGAGTAGCGGGGGCACAGATACGCAGTATTTT
once	TRBV5-1	TRBJ2-3	TRBD1	CASREGAVDTQYF	TGCGCCAGCCGCGAGGGGGCAGTTGATACGCAGTATTTT
once	TRBV28	TRBJ2-1	TRBD2	CASSYSGEQFF	TGTGCCAGCAGCTATAGCGGGGAGCAGTTCTTC
.	TRBV18	TRBJ2-3	TRBD2	CASSPPGLAGADTQYF	TGTGCCAGCTCACCTCCGGGACTAGCGGGAGCAGATACGCAGTATTTT
.	TRBV28	TRBJ2-3	.	CASSLYSEDRKDTQYF	TGTGCCAGCAGTTTATACAGCGAAGACAGGAAAGATACGCAGTATTTT
.	TRBV5-1	TRBJ1-1	TRBD1	CASSPGMTGVLEAFF	TGCGCCAGCAGCCCGGGAATGACAGGGGTCCTTGAAGCTTTCTTT
.	TRBV7-3	TRBJ2-7	.	CASSLTPAGPTYEQYF	TGTGCCAGCAGCTTAACCCCAGCGGGCCCCACCTACGAGCAGTACTTC
.	TRBV27	TRBJ1-1	.	CASTPGQEAFF	TGTGCCAGCACTCCTGGACAGGAAGCTTTCTTT
.	TRBV9	TRBJ1-1	.	CASSVFKNTEAFF	TGTGCCAGCAGCGTTTTCAAGAACACTGAAGCTTTCTTT
.	TRBV19	TRBJ1-1	.	CASSYSSTANTEAFF	TGTGCCAGTAGTTACTCCTCGACAGCTAACACTGAAGCTTTCTTT
.	TRBV6-5	TRBJ2-7	.	CASSYSPGQGEQYF	TGTGCCAGCAGTTACTCGCCAGGGCAGGGGGAGCAGTACTTC
.	TRBV7-9	TRBJ2-7	TRBD1	CASRSQGDEQYF	TGTGCCAGCAGGAGTCAGGGGGACGAGCAGTACTTC
once	TRBV6-5	TRBJ2-5	TRBD2	CASSYSAGGPETQYF	TGTGCCAGCAGTTACTCTGCGGGGGGGCCGGAGACCCAGTACTTC
.	TRBV6-1	TRBJ1-5	TRBD1	CASSAKQGFSNQPQHF	TGTGCCAGCAGTGCCAAACAGGGGTTTAGCAATCAGCCCCAGCATTTT
.	TRBV29-1	TRBJ2-6	TRBD1	CSVEASTGDPGANVLTF	TGCAGCGTTGAAGCATCCACAGGGGACCCTGGGGCCAACGTCCTGACTTTC
.	TRBV7-2	TRBJ2-1	TRBD1	CASSSRQGIYNEQFF	TGTGCCAGCAGCTCCAGACAGGGAATCTACAATGAGCAGTTCTTC
.	TRBV18	TRBJ1-1	TRBD1	CASSPQGARDTEAFF	TGTGCCAGCTCACCCCAGGGGGCTCGGGACACTGAAGCTTTCTTT